These 30 T cell receptor beta chains were sequenced from one sample in a study of radiation and T cells in renal cell carcinoma. Measured with immunoSEQ multiplex PCR; TCRdb has only the in-frame clones, and not every one. The table has about 14,000 clones, more than 55% seen once. The treatment here: treatment-naive control, cytoreductive nephrectomy. The source was tumor tissue, collected from a patient whose treatment was nephrectomy without radiotherapy. The receptors here all came from a man aged 50-60 years with renal cell carcinoma.

The chain couples TRBV19 to TRBJ2-7, with a possible D match to TRBD1 (5 bases). The CDR3 covers 14 residues. Trimming removed 3 bases at V and 2 bases at J, with 11 bases between. CDR1 and CDR2 from the germline V gene are LNHDA and SQIVND (reference sequence). This CDR3 reads CASSMDQGPYEQYF. CDR3 in DNA: TGTGCCAGTAGTATGGATCAGGGTCCCTACGAGCAGTACTTC.

The V gene is TRBV5-6, the J gene TRBJ2-5, with D possibly being TRBD1 (6 bases). The CDR3 is 13 amino acids. CDR1 and CDR2 (germline): SGHDT, YYEEEE. V was shortened by 4 bases and J by 1 base, with 8 bases between the two germline ends. The CDR3 DNA sequence: TGTGCCAGCAGCGTGGACAGCCAAGAGACCCAGTACTTC. Amino acids: CASSVDSQETQYF. Drawing the rest from reference TRBV5-6 and TRBJ2-5, the complete variable domain is DAGVTQSPTHLIKTRGQQVTLRCSPKSGHDTVSWYQQALGQGPQFIFQYYEEEERQRGNFPDRFSGHQFPNYSSELNVNALLLGDSALYLCASSVDSQETQYFGPGTRLLVL.

The genes are TRBV4-1 and TRBJ1-5; 9 nucleotides match TRBD1. The length of the CDR3 is 15 residues. In germline, CDR1 is MGHRA, CDR2 YSYEKL. V was pared by 4 bases and J by 7 bases, with 8 bases of the junction left unmatched. CDR3 DNA sequence: TGCGCCAGCAGCCCAGAAGGGACAGGGAAACAGCCCCAGCATTTT. Residues: CASSPEGTGKQPQHF.

This chain uses TRBV27 with TRBJ2-7; TRBD1 matches at 8 bases. J gave up 8 bases and V 2 bases, and 5 bases lay outside the gene matches. Germline CDR1 is MNHEY and CDR2 is SMNVEV (reference sequence). The CDR3 is 13 amino acids. The CDR3 nucleotides read TGTGCCAGCAGTTTAGGGGACAGGCGGAAGCAGTACTTC. Translated, it gives CASSLGDRRKQYF.

This sequence joins TRBV6-1 and TRBJ1-1; D is ambiguous. The CDR3 spans 11 residues. V was pared by 3 bases and J by 8 bases, with 7 bases between. Germline CDR1 is MNHNS and CDR2 is SASEGT. CDR3 sequence: CASSDWVEAFF. CDR3 coding DNA: TGTGCCAGCAGTGATTGGGTCGAAGCTTTCTTT.

This chain links TRBV13 with TRBJ2-1; the D is unclear. CDR3 length: 16 amino acids. From germline, CDR1 is PRHDT and CDR2 FYEKMQ (reference sequence). Trimming cost V 3 bases and J 5 bases, with 17 bases left between them. The CDR3, as DNA: TGTGCCAGCAGCTTTCTATCGGGCAATGAGAACAATGAGCAGTTCTTC. Translation: CASSFLSGNENNEQFF.

The chain links TRBV5-1 to TRBJ2-5; D is unresolved. V lost 6 bases and J 4 bases, leaving 16 bases between the germline ends. The CDR3 contains 14 residues. From germline, CDR1 is SGHRS and CDR2 YFSETQ. The chain's CDR3 is CASNVEKGGETQYF. The CDR3 coding sequence is TGCGCCAGCAACGTGGAGAAGGGTGGAGAGACCCAGTACTTC.

The chain has TRBV7-2 and TRBJ2-7; no clear D gene. Germline CDR1 and CDR2: SGHTA and FQGNSA. The germline V and J ends were trimmed by 5 bases and 4 bases, with 12 bases remaining between them. The CDR3 totals 13 residues. The CDR3 is CASSRTNGYEQYF. The CDR3, as DNA: TGTGCCAGCAGCCGAACCAATGGATACGAGCAGTACTTC.

This clone occurred a few times. The V and J genes are TRBV11-3 and TRBJ2-1; 12 positions match TRBD2. Germline CDR1 and CDR2: SGHNT and YENEEA. Losses at the gene ends were 8 bases for V and 1 base for J; bases not matched to a gene: 12. The CDR3 has 18 residues. The CDR3 DNA follows: TGTGCCAGCGCCCGACTAGCGGGAGAAGCGGGTTCCTACAATGAGCAGTTCTTC. The encoded protein is CASARLAGEAGSYNEQFF. The full variable domain, its missing parts supplied by reference TRBV11-3 and TRBJ2-1, is EAGVVQSPRYKIIEKKQPVAFWCNPISGHNTLYWYLQNLGQGPELLIRYENEEAVDDSQLPKDRFSAERLKGVDSTLKIQPAELGDSAVYLCASARLAGEAGSYNEQFFGPGTRLTVL.

The chain joins TRBV25-1 to TRBJ2-6, with D possibly matching TRBD1 (6 bases). Trimming pared 9 bases from V and 2 bases from J, leaving 11 bases between. The CDR3 contains 14 residues. CDR1 MGHDK and CDR2 SYGVNS come from the germline V gene. The CDR3 is CASTSGAGANVLTF. DNA for the CDR3: TGTGCCAGTACTTCAGGGGCTGGGGCCAACGTCCTGACTTTC.

The chain uses TRBV27 and TRBJ2-7, with TRBD1 matching over 7 bases. Per the germline V gene, CDR1 is MNHEY and CDR2 is SMNVEV (reference sequence). Trimming took 6 bases from V and 3 from J; bases not matched to a gene: 2. The CDR3 totals 12 residues. For the CDR3, the DNA is TGTGCCAGCAGAGACAGGGTCTACGAGCAGTACTTC. Its protein is CASRDRVYEQYF.

The genes are TRBV7-9 and TRBJ2-3; the match to TRBD2 covers 13 bases. Germline CDR1 and CDR2: SEHNR and FQNEAQ (reference sequence). The CDR3 covers 16 residues. The V gene end was trimmed by 5 bases and the J gene end by 0 bases; junction bases not matched to a gene: 2. The CDR3 sequence is CASSRTSGGSTDTQYF. DNA for the CDR3: TGTGCCAGCAGCCGGACTAGCGGGGGAAGCACAGATACGCAGTATTTT.

The rearrangement uses TRBV2 and TRBJ2-7; 8 positions agree with TRBD1. CDR1 is SNHLY, CDR2 FYNNEI, per germline. This CDR3 has 14 residues. V dropped 9 bases and J dropped 3; count of bases not matched to a gene: 10. Here the CDR3 reads CASRGTGVNYEQYF. In DNA form, the CDR3 reads TGTGCCAGTCGCGGGACAGGCGTAAACTACGAGCAGTACTTC.

This clone was observed a single time. This chain connects TRBV7-9 to TRBJ1-1; D is possibly TRBD1 (5 bases). The germline V gene has CDR1 SEHNR and CDR2 FQNEAQ (reference sequence). V was clipped by 1 base and J by 5 bases, with 14 bases between them. The length of the CDR3 is 15 residues. The CDR3 here is CASSLGSSGTTEAFF. CDR3 sequence (DNA): TGTGCCAGCAGCTTAGGTTCGAGCGGGACGACTGAAGCTTTCTTT.

The V and J genes are TRBV29-1 and TRBJ1-1; D not certain. With 5 bases removed from V and 0 bases from J, the gap between germline ends came to 4 bases. Germline values: CDR1 SQVTM, CDR2 ANQGSEA. The CDR3 has 11 residues. As DNA, the CDR3 is TGCAGCGTTTCTCTGAACACTGAAGCTTTCTTT. Translation gives CSVSLNTEAFF.

This clone was seen a handful of times. The rearrangement links TRBV7-2 to TRBJ2-3; no reliable D call. From germline, CDR1 is SGHTA and CDR2 FQGNSA. Trimming took off 3 bases at V and 6 bases at J, with 10 bases between the two ends. This CDR3 contains 13 residues. The CDR3: CASSFLPGDTQYF. CDR3 coding DNA: TGTGCCAGCAGCTTCCTTCCTGGGGATACGCAGTATTTT.

This clone turned up a few times. J is TRBJ1-3 and V is TRBV19; D is unresolved. The CDR3 has 15 amino acids. Germline V gene data show CDR1 as LNHDA and CDR2 as SQIVND (reference sequence). Trimming stripped 5 bases from V and 4 bases from J, with 15 bases between. The CDR3 bases are TGTGCCAGTAGTCCGGTTGTGACCTTCGGAAACACCATATATTTT. Its translation is CASSPVVTFGNTIYF.

The chain has TRBV30 and TRBJ2-3; TRBD2 aligns across 8 bases. J lost 5 bases, V lost 3 bases, and 4 bases had no gene match. Looked up from germline, CDR1 is GTSNPN and CDR2 is SVGIG (reference sequence). The CDR3 loop spans 13 amino acids. The chain's CDR3 is CAWSGRVGDTQYF. CDR3 bases: TGTGCCTGGAGCGGGAGGGTCGGAGATACGCAGTATTTT. Combining the CDR3 with reference TRBV30 and TRBJ2-3 gives the whole variable domain SQTIHQWPATLVQPVGSPLSLECTVEGTSNPNLYWYRQAAGRGLQLLFYSVGIGQISSEVPQNLSASRPQDRQFILSSKKLLLSDSGFYLCAWSGRVGDTQYFGPGTRLTVL.

This clone was observed once. The DNA of the CDR3 is TGTGCCAGCAGCTTAGGACAGGGGGAAAATGAGCAGTTCTTC. This sequence encodes CASSLGQGENEQFF. The chain carries TRBV7-3 and TRBJ2-1; 10 bases fit TRBD1. This CDR3 has 14 amino acids. CDR1 and CDR2 (germline): SGHTA, FQGTGA. V trimming: 2 bases; J trimming: 7 bases; junction bases outside the gene matches: 2.

The V and J genes are TRBV5-4 and TRBJ2-2; D possibly corresponds to TRBD2 (6 bases). There are 15 residues in the CDR3. From germline, CDR1 is SGHNT and CDR2 YYREEE (reference sequence). V lost 0 bases, J lost 2 bases, and 8 bases lay in between. CDR3 nucleotides: TGTGCCAGCAGCTTGGCGGGGGTTAACACCGGGGAGCTGTTTTTT. Amino acids: CASSLAGVNTGELFF.

This clone was seen only a few times. This chain connects TRBV5-4 to TRBJ1-2, with TRBD1 as a possible D gene (6 bases). V was pared by 0 bases and J by 4 bases, with 10 bases between. The CDR3 is 14 amino acids. Germline V gene data show CDR1 as SGHNT and CDR2 as YYREEE (reference sequence). The CDR3 sequence is CASSLVTGPYGYTF. The CDR3 nucleotides read TGTGCCAGCAGCTTGGTTACAGGGCCCTATGGCTACACCTTC. The full variable domain, rest sourced from reference TRBV5-4 and TRBJ1-2, is ETGVTQSPTHLIKTRGQQVTLRCSSQSGHNTVSWYQQALGQGPQFIFQYYREEENGRGNFPPRFSGLQFPNYSSELNVNALELDDSALYLCASSLVTGPYGYTFGSGTRLTVV.

The chain combines TRBV11-2 with TRBJ1-2, with 11 bases that match TRBD1. This CDR3 spans 14 amino acids. The V gene's germline CDR1 is SGHAT and CDR2 FQNNGV. V was clipped by 5 bases and J by 5 bases; unmatched bases: 4. The CDR3 coding sequence is TGTGCCAGCAGCCAGGACAGGGGGCTATATGGCTACACCTTC. Amino acids: CASSQDRGLYGYTF.

The V call is TRBV5-4, the J call TRBJ1-2, with TRBD1 matching 7 bases. Germline CDR1 reads SGHNT; CDR2 reads YYREEE (reference sequence). The CDR3 is made up of 14 amino acids. V lost 4 bases, J lost 7 bases, and 10 bases stayed unmatched. CDR3 sequence reads: CASSAYQGVGGYTF. The CDR3 DNA is TGTGCCAGCAGCGCATACCAGGGGGTCGGTGGCTACACCTTC.

This clone has more than one count but fewer than ten. J is TRBJ1-4 and V is TRBV6-5; the D is unclear. This CDR3 is 15 amino acids long. Trimming removed 4 bases from V and 5 bases from J, with 14 bases in between. The germline V gene has CDR1 MNHEY and CDR2 SVGAGI. The CDR3 protein is CASSSTSSRNEKLFF. CDR3 nucleotides: TGTGCCAGCAGTTCGACCAGCTCCCGAAATGAAAAACTGTTTTTT.

The rearrangement uses TRBV27 and TRBJ2-7; D remains ambiguous. Trimming removed 5 bases from V and 7 bases from J, with 24 bases in between. The CDR3 has 16 residues. Germline V gene lookup returns CDR1 MNHEY and CDR2 SMNVEV (reference sequence). For the CDR3, the DNA is TGTGCCAGCAGTGGGATTGACGGTTTCCAGTTCGAGGAGCAGTACTTC. It encodes CASSGIDGFQFEEQYF.

The J gene is TRBJ1-5, the V gene TRBV4-1; tentative D call: TRBD1 (6 bases). The CDR3 covers 15 residues. Germline V CDR1 and CDR2: MGHRA, YSYEKL. V was clipped by 0 bases and J by 4 bases, with 10 bases between them. CDR3 protein: CASSQDARGNQPQHF. In DNA form, the CDR3 reads TGCGCCAGCAGCCAAGATGCCAGGGGTAATCAGCCCCAGCATTTT.

The chain recombines TRBV7-9 with TRBJ2-7; the D gene could be TRBD1 or TRBD2 (5 bases each). Germline V lookup: CDR1 SEHNR, CDR2 FQNEAQ (reference sequence). The V end was cut by 5 bases, the J end by 4 bases, with 9 bases between. The CDR3 runs to 12 residues. The CDR3 here is CASSRGEYEQYF. The CDR3 coding sequence is TGTGCCAGCAGCCGAGGGGAATACGAGCAGTACTTC.

The chain uses TRBV14 and TRBJ2-5; TRBD1 might be the D (6 bases). This CDR3 contains 17 residues. Trimming removed 4 bases at V and 2 bases at J, with 20 bases between. CDR1 and CDR2 from the germline V gene are SGHDN and FVKESK. CDR3 nucleotides: TGTGCCAGCAGCCCCGGACCGAAAGGGGGAATGCAAGAGACCCAGTACTTC. Translating gives CASSPGPKGGMQETQYF.

The chain has TRBV30 and TRBJ2-7; D could derive from TRBD1 or TRBD2 (7 bases each). V was pared by 2 bases and J by 4 bases, with 15 bases between. This CDR3 comprises 14 residues. Looked up from germline, CDR1 is GTSNPN and CDR2 is SVGIG (reference sequence). CDR3 coding DNA: TGTGCCTGGAGTTTTTCAGGGGGAGGGTACGAGCAGTACTTC. It specifies CAWSFSGGGYEQYF.

The table lists this clone with a few counts. The J gene is TRBJ2-5, the V gene TRBV5-1, with 7 nucleotides matching TRBD2. The CDR3 consists of 17 residues. The J segment lost 1 base and the V segment lost 2 bases, leaving 11 bases of the junction unmatched. Germline V gene data show CDR1 as SGHRS and CDR2 as YFSETQ. CDR3 sequence: CASSFEAGFGGQETQYF. CDR3 nucleotide sequence: TGCGCCAGCAGCTTCGAAGCGGGATTTGGGGGCCAAGAGACCCAGTACTTC.